Described below is a single T cell receptor beta chain sequence and its context. Its antigen remains unidentified. This record comes from a study of radiation and T cells in renal cell carcinoma. Study conclusions and caveats: Without pretreatment biopsies, baseline tumor clonotype presence was undetermined. From baseline, blood top tumor clonotypes peaked at 2 weeks post-radiation.

Trimming took off 5 bases at V and 0 bases at J, with 11 bases between the two ends. Germline loops: CDR1 SNHLY, CDR2 FYNNEI. This CDR3 contains 15 residues. Described time point: blood 2 weeks post-SBRT. Documented treatment: 15 Gy SBRT to primary tumor, nephrectomy 4 weeks later. After SBRT, blood was collected at 2 and 4 weeks, plus baseline. The patient's renal cell carcinoma had clear cell pathology. Generated by immunoSEQ multiplex PCR, the TCRdb table keeps only in-frame clones and is missing some. The sample consists of some 72,000 clones, 82% of them appearing once. The specimen comprised blood, sampled from a patient whose treatment included radiotherapy and nephrectomy. The receptor's source is a man in his sixties with renal cell carcinoma. The gene calls are TRBV2 and TRBJ2-1; D not resolved. This CDR3 reads CASSRDTASYNEQFF. As DNA, the CDR3 is TGTGCCAGCAGTAGAGACACCGCCTCCTACAATGAGCAGTTCTTC. Supplemented by reference TRBV2 and TRBJ2-1, the full variable domain reads EPEVTQTPSHQVTQMGQEVILRCVPISNHLYFYWYRQILGQKVEFLVSFYNNEISEKSEIFDDQFSVERPDGSNFTLKIRSTKLEDSAMYFCASSRDTASYNEQFFGPGTRLTVL.